The 24 T cell receptor beta chains below were found in one sample sequenced in a study of Ad26.COV2.S vaccination and SARS-CoV-2 variants. The data were produced by immunoSEQ multiplex PCR, yet TCRdb's version contains in-frame clones alone and is incomplete. The table includes around 310,000 clones, 85% to 90% detected once. Regarding treatment: 15 to 20 received Ad26.COV2.S at low or high dose, single or two shots; 5 received placebo; per-sample allocation not given. After the first vaccine or placebo injection, samples were drawn on day 63. This specimen was peripheral blood, taken in a trial of Ad26.COV2.S vaccine versus placebo. All receptors derive from a person between 18 and 65 years old who received the Ad26.COV2.S COVID-19 vaccine or a placebo.

The CDR3 DNA is TGTGCCAGCAGCTTTGGAGTCCTAGCGGCATCCACGACCACAGATACGCAGTATTTT. Translated, it gives CASSFGVLAASTTTDTQYF. This chain connects TRBV7-9 to TRBJ2-3, with 7 bases lining up with TRBD2. CDR1 is SEHNR, CDR2 FQNEAQ, per germline (reference sequence). V lost 3 bases to trimming and J lost 2 bases; unmatched junction nucleotides: 17. The CDR3 is 19 amino acids.

This chain connects TRBV6-5 to TRBJ1-1; D is possibly TRBD1 (6 bases). The V and J ends lost 2 bases and 6 bases respectively, with 10 bases between them. CDR1 and CDR2 (germline): MNHEY, SVGAGI. The CDR3 totals 13 residues. The CDR3: CASSYLGGSEAFF. CDR3 nucleotide sequence: TGTGCCAGCAGTTACCTAGGGGGGTCTGAAGCTTTCTTT.

This clone was seen a few times. The V gene is TRBV28, the J gene TRBJ1-6; the D is unclear. The V gene's germline CDR1 is MDHEN and CDR2 SYDVKM. The V end was cut by 5 bases, the J end by 9 bases, with 11 bases between. The CDR3 length is 13 residues. The CDR3 protein is CASSTRPGSPLHF. For the CDR3, the DNA is TGTGCCAGCAGTACCCGACCCGGTTCACCCCTCCACTTT.

The chain links TRBV11-2 to TRBJ2-3, with TRBD1 matching over 7 bases. There are 15 residues in the CDR3. Trimming removed 8 bases from V and 1 base from J; junction bases left unmatched: 9. The V gene's germline CDR1 is SGHAT and CDR2 FQNNGV. The CDR3 region has the DNA TGTGCCAGCCTAGACAGGGCCTCGGGCACAGATACGCAGTATTTT. Encoded protein: CASLDRASGTDTQYF.

Here the CDR3 reads CASSLMAVSGQPQHF. In DNA form, the CDR3 reads TGTGCCAGCAGCTTAATGGCAGTCTCGGGTCAGCCCCAGCATTTT. V gene TRBV7-6 combines with J gene TRBJ1-5; D ambiguous. Between the trimmed V and J ends, which lost 2 bases and 6 bases, there was a span of 14 bases. There are 15 residues in the CDR3. Germline CDR1 is SGHVS and CDR2 is FNYEAQ.

This chain connects TRBV25-1 to TRBJ2-1; D assignment may be TRBD1 or TRBD2 (5 bases each). V was cut by 4 bases and J by 7 bases, with 17 bases left in between. The CDR3 is made up of 15 amino acids. Germline-derived CDR1 and CDR2 are MGHDK and SYGVNS. CDR3 in amino acids: CASSVAQGRRNEQFF. In nucleotides, the CDR3 is TGTGCCAGCAGTGTCGCGCAGGGACGGAGGAATGAGCAGTTCTTC.

The gene calls are TRBV19 and TRBJ1-6; 8 bases line up with TRBD1. Trimming removed 5 bases from V and 8 bases from J; junction bases left unmatched: 5. Germline values: CDR1 LNHDA, CDR2 SQIVND (reference sequence). The CDR3 length is 14 residues. CDR3 coding DNA: TGTGCCAGTAGTCAACAGGGGGATCATTCACCCCTCCACTTT. It codes for CASSQQGDHSPLHF. Filled out from reference TRBV19 and TRBJ1-6, the complete variable domain reads DGGITQSPKYLFRKEGQNVTLSCEQNLNHDAMYWYRQDPGQGLRLIYYSQIVNDFQKGDIAEGYSVSREKKESFPLTVTSAQKNPTAFYLCASSQQGDHSPLHFGNGTRLTVT.

The chain links TRBV30 to TRBJ1-1; D not certain. CDR1 and CDR2 from the germline V gene are GTSNPN and SVGIG (reference sequence). CDR3 length: 12 amino acids. V was shortened by 3 bases and J by 10 bases, with 15 bases between the two germline ends. The CDR3 region is CAWRMPQRGAFF. In nucleotides, the CDR3 is TGTGCCTGGAGGATGCCCCAACGGGGAGCTTTCTTT.

The chain carries TRBV5-6 and TRBJ2-3; D is possibly TRBD1 (7 bases). Trimming took 5 bases from V and 5 from J, leaving 12 bases between them. CDR1 is SGHDT, CDR2 YYEEEE, per germline. The CDR3 runs to 13 residues. The CDR3 nucleotides read TGTGCCAGCAGATTCCAGGGGGGAGATACGCAGTATTTT. It specifies CASRFQGGDTQYF.

The CDR3 DNA follows: TGCAGCGTTGAGGGCAGGGGGTCCGCAGTCCGTGAAGCTTTCTTT. The encoded protein is CSVEGRGSAVREAFF. This chain links TRBV29-1 with TRBJ1-1, with 7 positions matching TRBD1. The germline V gene encodes CDR1 SQVTM and CDR2 ANQGSEA. After removal of 3 bases from V and 7 bases from J, the junction contained 14 bases not matched to a gene. The CDR3 extends over 15 amino acids.

This rearrangement joins TRBV7-2 to TRBJ1-2, with unresolved D. Trimming stripped 0 bases from V and 7 bases from J, with 12 bases between. This CDR3 spans 14 amino acids. Germline-derived CDR1 and CDR2 are SGHTA and FQGNSA. The CDR3 nucleotides read TGTGCCAGCAGCTTAGCTCTGCAAAGTCCTGGCTACACCTTC. It translates to CASSLALQSPGYTF.

The V and J genes are TRBV7-8 and TRBJ2-3; D is ambiguous. Germline V CDR1 and CDR2: SGHVS, FQNEAQ. The V and J ends lost 1 base and 1 base respectively, with 12 bases between them. CDR3 length: 16 residues. CDR3 in DNA: TGTGCCAGCAGCTTAGTGGGCTCCGTACGCACAGATACGCAGTATTTT. This translates into CASSLVGSVRTDTQYF.

The chain carries TRBV6-2 or TRBV6-3 and TRBJ1-2; D unclear. CDR1 is MNHEY and CDR2 is SVGEGT in the germline V gene. This CDR3 has 15 residues. Trimming removed 0 bases at V and 4 bases at J, with 12 bases between. CDR3 nucleotide sequence: TGTGCCAGCAGTTACTCGGATTCGGACCTCTATGGCTACACCTTC. Protein: CASSYSDSDLYGYTF.

This chain joins TRBV19 and TRBJ2-2; D is ambiguous. The V gene's germline CDR1 is LNHDA and CDR2 SQIVND (reference sequence). The CDR3 has 12 amino acids. V shed 6 bases and J shed 5 bases, with 7 bases lying between them. The CDR3 sequence: CASRARTGELFF. CDR3 coding DNA: TGTGCCAGTAGGGCACGGACCGGGGAGCTGTTTTTT.

This clone was detected only once. The chain combines TRBV7-9 with TRBJ1-6, with no clear D. CDR1 SEHNR and CDR2 FQNEAQ come from the germline V gene (reference sequence). The CDR3 consists of 13 residues. The ends were cut back, 5 bases at V and 7 bases at J, with 9 bases in the middle. This chain's CDR3 is CASSPIGNSPLHF. DNA of the CDR3: TGTGCCAGCAGCCCAATCGGGAATTCACCCCTCCACTTT.

The genes are TRBV4-3 and TRBJ2-4, with TRBD1 matching over 8 bases. J was trimmed by 5 bases and V by 0 bases; bases with no gene match: 15. CDR3 length: 19 amino acids. Germline values: CDR1 LGHNA, CDR2 YSLEER. CDR3 sequence reads: CASSQDGGQGAFIENIQYF. CDR3 sequence (DNA): TGCGCCAGCAGCCAAGATGGTGGCCAGGGGGCTTTTATTGAAAACATTCAGTACTTC.

This rearrangement joins TRBV3-1 (or the pseudogene TRBV3-2) to TRBJ1-1, with TRBD1 matching over 8 bases. This CDR3 region has 16 residues. Germline CDR1 and CDR2: LGHDT and YNNKEL (reference sequence). V lost 4 bases to trimming and J lost 0 bases; unmatched junction nucleotides: 7. The CDR3 bases are TGTGCCAGCAGCCCCCTACAGGGGGGTCTGAACACTGAAGCTTTCTTT. This translates into CASSPLQGGLNTEAFF.

Points on this clone: Other DNA sequences in the sample encode the same CDR3. This chain joins TRBV18 and TRBJ1-4, with TRBD1 as a possible D gene (6 bases). The CDR3 covers 15 residues. The V end was cut by 3 bases, the J end by 7 bases, with 15 bases between. CDR1 and CDR2 from the germline V gene are KGHSH and LQKENI. CDR3 sequence reads: CASSPPRGAGEKLFF. For the CDR3, the DNA is TGTGCCAGCTCACCCCCCCGGGGGGCGGGTGAAAAACTGTTTTTT.

This sequence joins TRBV19 and TRBJ1-1; D might be TRBD1 (6 bases). This CDR3 comprises 14 residues. Germline CDR1 reads LNHDA; CDR2 reads SQIVND (reference sequence). V was shortened by 3 bases and J by 4 bases, with 12 bases between the two germline ends. The CDR3: CASSMREGGTEAFF. CDR3 coding DNA: TGTGCCAGTAGTATGAGGGAAGGGGGCACTGAAGCTTTCTTT.

V usage is TRBV11-3 and J usage is TRBJ2-1, with D uncertain. CDR3 length: 18 amino acids. The V gene's germline CDR1 is SGHNT and CDR2 YENEEA. Between the trimmed V and J ends, which lost 1 base and 2 bases, there was a span of 18 bases. CDR3 coding DNA: TGTGCCAGCAGCTTAGTTCGACTCCAATACCTGGCCTACAATGAGCAGTTCTTC. Its protein is CASSLVRLQYLAYNEQFF.

V and J are TRBV3-1 (or the pseudogene TRBV3-2) and TRBJ1-1; D is uncertain. The CDR3 contains 15 residues. The V and J ends lost 4 bases and 2 bases respectively, with 14 bases between them. Germline-derived CDR1 and CDR2 are LGHDT and YNNKEL (reference sequence). The CDR3 sequence is CASSLSPSGNTEAFF. In DNA form, the CDR3 reads TGTGCCAGCAGCCTATCGCCCTCAGGCAACACTGAAGCTTTCTTT.

This rearrangement joins TRBV7-9 to TRBJ2-3; TRBD2 aligns across 11 bases. The V segment lost 4 bases and the J segment 0 bases; nucleotides outside the gene matches: 12. CDR1 and CDR2 (germline): SEHNR, FQNEAQ (reference sequence). The CDR3 is 19 amino acids. CDR3 amino acids: CASSSTSGASGPSTDTQYF. CDR3 bases: TGTGCCAGCAGCTCGACTAGCGGGGCTTCTGGACCTAGCACAGATACGCAGTATTTT.

The V gene is TRBV5-1, the J gene TRBJ1-2; tentatively, D is TRBD1 (5 bases). Germline CDR1 is SGHRS and CDR2 is YFSETQ. The CDR3 spans 15 residues. V lost 2 bases and J 4 bases, leaving 15 bases between the germline ends. In nucleotides, the CDR3 is TGCGCCAGCAGCTTCGGGACGGACGGCCTCTATGGCTACACCTTC. This sequence encodes CASSFGTDGLYGYTF.

This clone is a singleton in its sample. This chain connects TRBV19 to TRBJ1-1; D perhaps matches TRBD1 (5 bases). This CDR3 spans 14 amino acids. Deletions cut 7 bases from V and 5 bases from J, with 17 bases between. Germline V gene sequence: CDR1 LNHDA, CDR2 SQIVND (reference sequence). This CDR3 is CASTMARGVTEAFF. The CDR3 region has the DNA TGTGCCAGTACAATGGCGAGGGGCGTAACTGAAGCTTTCTTT.